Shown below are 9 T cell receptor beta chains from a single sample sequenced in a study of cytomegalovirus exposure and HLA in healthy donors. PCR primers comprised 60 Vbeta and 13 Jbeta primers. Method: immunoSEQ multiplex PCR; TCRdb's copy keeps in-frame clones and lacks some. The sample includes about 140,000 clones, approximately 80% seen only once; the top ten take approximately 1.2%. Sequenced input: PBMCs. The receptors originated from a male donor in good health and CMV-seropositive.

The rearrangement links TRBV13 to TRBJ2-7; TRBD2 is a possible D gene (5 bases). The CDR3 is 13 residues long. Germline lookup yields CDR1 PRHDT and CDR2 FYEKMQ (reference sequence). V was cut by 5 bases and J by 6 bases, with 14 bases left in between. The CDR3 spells CASSAPSGSEQYF. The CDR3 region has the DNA TGTGCCAGCAGCGCCCCTTCGGGGAGCGAGCAGTACTTC.

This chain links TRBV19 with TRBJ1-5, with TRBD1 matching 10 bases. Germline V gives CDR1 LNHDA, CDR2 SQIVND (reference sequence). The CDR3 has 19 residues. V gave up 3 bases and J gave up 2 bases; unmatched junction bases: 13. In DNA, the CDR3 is TGTGCCAGTAGTATTCGTGCCCGACAGGGGGCTGGCGGCAATCAGCCCCAGCATTTT. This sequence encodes CASSIRARQGAGGNQPQHF.

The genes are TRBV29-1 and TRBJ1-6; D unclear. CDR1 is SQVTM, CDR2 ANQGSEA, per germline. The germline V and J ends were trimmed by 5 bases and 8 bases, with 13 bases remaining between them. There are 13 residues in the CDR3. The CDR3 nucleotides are TGCAGCGTTTCCCAAGGCGGATATTCACCCCTCCACTTT. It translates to CSVSQGGYSPLHF.

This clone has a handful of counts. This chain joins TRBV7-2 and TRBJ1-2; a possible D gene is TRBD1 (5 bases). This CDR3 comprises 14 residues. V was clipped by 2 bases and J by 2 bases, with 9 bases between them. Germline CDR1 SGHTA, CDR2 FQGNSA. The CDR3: CASSLTRGNYGYTF. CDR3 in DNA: TGTGCCAGCAGCTTAACACGGGGGAACTATGGCTACACCTTC.

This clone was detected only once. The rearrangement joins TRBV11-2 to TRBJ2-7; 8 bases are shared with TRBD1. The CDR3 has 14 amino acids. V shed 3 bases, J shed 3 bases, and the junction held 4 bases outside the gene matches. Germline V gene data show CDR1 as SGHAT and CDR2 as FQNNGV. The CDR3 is CASSFGQGNYEQYF. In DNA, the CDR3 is TGTGCCAGCAGCTTTGGACAGGGAAACTACGAGCAGTACTTC.

The CDR3 spells CASTMGAGSSGNTIYF. The CDR3 DNA reads TGTGCCAGCACTATGGGGGCAGGGAGCTCTGGAAACACCATATATTTT. This chain joins TRBV5-5 and TRBJ1-3, with D tentatively TRBD1 (6 bases). The CDR3 sequence is 16 residues long. Germline-derived CDR1 and CDR2 are SGHKS and YYEKEE (reference sequence). Trimming left V 6 bases short and J 0 bases short, with 16 bases between.

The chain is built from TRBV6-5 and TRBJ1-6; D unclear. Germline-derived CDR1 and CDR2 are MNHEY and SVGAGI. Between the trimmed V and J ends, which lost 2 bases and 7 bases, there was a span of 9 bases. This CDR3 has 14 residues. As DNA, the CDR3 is TGTGCCAGCAGTTACATGGCGGAAAATTCACCCCTCCACTTT. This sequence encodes CASSYMAENSPLHF.

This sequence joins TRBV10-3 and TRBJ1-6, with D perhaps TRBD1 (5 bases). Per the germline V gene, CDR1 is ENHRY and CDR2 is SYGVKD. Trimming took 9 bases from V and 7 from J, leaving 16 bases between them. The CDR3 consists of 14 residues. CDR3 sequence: CAIARGMENSPLHF. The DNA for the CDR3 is TGTGCCATTGCTAGGGGAATGGAAAATTCACCCCTCCACTTT.

Here the CDR3 reads CASSLNLAVSTDTQYF. The CDR3 bases are TGTGCCAGCAGCTTGAACCTAGCGGTTAGCACAGATACGCAGTATTTT. The J gene is TRBJ2-3, the V gene TRBV5-8, with 7 bases matching TRBD2. Germline V gene lookup returns CDR1 SGHTS and CDR2 YDEGEE. CDR3 length: 16 residues. V lost 1 base, J lost 0 bases, and 5 bases stayed unmatched.